These 17 T cell receptor beta chains were sequenced from one sample in a study of CXCR3-negative and CXCR3-positive naive CD8 T cells. Their target antigens are unknown. Study-level results: TRB CDR3s of CXCR3-positive naive cells were more hydrophobic than those of CXCR3-negative naive cells.

Preparation of TRB cDNA libraries relied on 5' RACE carrying UMI labels. TCRdb reworked the 5' RACE reads into one entry per CDR3 protein, no DNA. Its table lists 130,000 to 150,000 distinct CDR3 sequences. Sample: naive CXCR3+ CD8+ T cells from blood. The subset denotes: CD45RO-CCR7+CD27+CD95- naive CD8+ T cells expressing CXCR3 (TNR3+). The receptor source for this set is a human donor in good health. Some clones in this sample may be carry-over from other donors' samples.

The chain uses TRBV11-3 and TRBJ2-1; the D gene TCRdb calls, TRBD2, cannot be checked with no DNA. CDR3 size: 14 residues. The germline V gene encodes CDR1 SGHNT and CDR2 YENEEA. The CDR3 region is CASSLAPLADEQFF.

The rearrangement links TRBV30 to TRBJ1-1; TCRdb proposes TRBD1, but this gene call is untestable without DNA. There are 14 residues in the CDR3. The germline gives CDR1 GTSNPN, CDR2 SVGIG (reference sequence). The CDR3 loop reads CAWSVLGGDTEAFF. The variable domain in full, completed from reference TRBV30 and TRBJ1-1, reads SQTIHQWPATLVQPVGSPLSLECTVEGTSNPNLYWYRQAAGRGLQLLFYSVGIGQISSEVPQNLSASRPQDRQFILSSKKLLLSDSGFYLCAWSVLGGDTEAFFGQGTRLTVV.

The chain links TRBV27 to TRBJ2-1; the TCRdb call, TRBD1, lacks DNA for checking. This CDR3 has 14 amino acids. Per the germline V gene, CDR1 is MNHEY and CDR2 is SMNVEV (reference sequence). The CDR3 reads CASSPGTTDNEQFF.

The CDR3: CASSQVTGASYEQYF. The V call is TRBV3-1, the J call TRBJ2-7; as DNA is missing, the TRBD1 call by TCRdb cannot be tested. Germline V gene sequence: CDR1 LGHDT, CDR2 YNNKEL (reference sequence). The CDR3 is 15 amino acids.

The gene calls are TRBV6-5 and TRBJ1-6. The CDR3 loop spans 13 amino acids. CDR1 MNHEY and CDR2 SVGAGI come from the germline V gene. The CDR3 spells CASNANWDSPLHF.

This chain connects TRBV6-2 or TRBV6-3 to TRBJ1-5; TCRdb designates TRBD1, a call that cannot be tested without DNA. The germline gives CDR1 MNHEY, CDR2 SVGEGT. This CDR3 is built from 13 residues. CDR3 residues: CASSPQGAQPQHF.

The CDR3 sequence: CASTERDPDTQYF. The gene calls are TRBV2 and TRBJ2-3. From germline, CDR1 is SNHLY and CDR2 FYNNEI. This CDR3 region has 13 residues. Using reference TRBV2 and TRBJ2-3 for the parts outside the CDR3, the full variable domain is EPEVTQTPSHQVTQMGQEVILRCVPISNHLYFYWYRQILGQKVEFLVSFYNNEISEKSEIFDDQFSVERPDGSNFTLKIRSTKLEDSAMYFCASTERDPDTQYFGPGTRLTVL.

The chain joins TRBV5-1 to TRBJ2-7; the D gene TCRdb calls, TRBD1, cannot be checked with no DNA. CDR1 SGHRS and CDR2 YFSETQ come from the germline V gene. The CDR3 runs 14 residues. CDR3 sequence reads: CASTWTPRRDEQYF.

J is TRBJ2-1 and V is TRBV29-1; TCRdb proposes TRBD2, but this gene call is untestable without DNA. Germline-derived CDR1 and CDR2 are SQVTM and ANQGSEA. The CDR3 consists of 14 residues. CDR3 region: CSVPGLAVYNEQFF.

This chain uses TRBV7-6 with TRBJ2-1; TCRdb proposes TRBD1, but this gene call is untestable without DNA. The germline V gene encodes CDR1 SGHVS and CDR2 FNYEAQ. This CDR3 is built from 13 residues. The CDR3: CASSFPPQNEQFF.

V gene TRBV7-9 combines with J gene TRBJ2-2; TCRdb returns TRBD1, unconfirmable since there is no DNA. The germline V gene encodes CDR1 SEHNR and CDR2 FQNEAQ (reference sequence). The CDR3 contains 15 residues. CDR3: CASSLVPGDTGELFF.

The rearrangement uses TRBV5-1 and TRBJ2-1; TCRdb returns TRBD1, unconfirmable since there is no DNA. CDR3 length: 15 residues. Germline V gene sequence: CDR1 SGHRS, CDR2 YFSETQ. The CDR3 sequence is CASSPGTGDYNEQFF.

The chain combines TRBV12-3 or TRBV12-4 with TRBJ2-7; the D call of TRBD1 rests on TCRdb alone, since no DNA is present to check it. The CDR3 covers 12 residues. Here the CDR3 reads CASTPGNYEQYF.

V is TRBV28 and J is TRBJ1-1; TCRdb's D gene call, TRBD1, goes unchecked for lack of DNA. Germline V lookup: CDR1 MDHEN, CDR2 SYDVKM. The CDR3 is 16 amino acids. The CDR3 region is CASSIPRTGGNTEAFF. The full variable domain, with the rest looked up from reference TRBV28 and TRBJ1-1, is DVKVTQSSRYLVKRTGEKVFLECVQDMDHENMFWYRQDPGLGLRLIYFSYDVKMKEKGDIPEGYSVSREKKERFSLILESASTNQTSMYLCASSIPRTGGNTEAFFGQGTRLTVV.

This sequence joins TRBV3-1 and TRBJ2-7. The V gene's germline CDR1 is LGHDT and CDR2 YNNKEL (reference sequence). The CDR3 consists of 19 residues. This chain's CDR3 is CASSQEHGFRAGVSYEQYF.

V gene TRBV6-6 combines with J gene TRBJ1-1; TCRdb picks TRBD1, but there is no DNA to check that call. The CDR3 contains 13 residues. CDR1 is MNHNY, CDR2 SVGAGI, per germline (reference sequence). CDR3 sequence: CASSNGGTGGAFF.

This rearrangement joins TRBV7-9 to TRBJ1-2. Germline V CDR1 and CDR2: SEHNR, FQNEAQ (reference sequence). The CDR3 loop spans 13 amino acids. CDR3 sequence reads: CASSLGGNYGYTF.